Listed below are T cell receptor beta chains from one sample, sequenced in a study of T-cell memory formation after mild COVID-19. TCRdb re-called the 5' RACE reads with MiXCR, one entry per CDR3 protein. The table lists 150,000 or so distinct CDR3 sequences, about 14% of them singletons. Sequenced material: PBMCs or a T cell subset sorted from them (not recorded which). The receptors stem from an adult woman who had mild COVID-19 (a few samples of this study predate the infection). Cell type and time point are not known. The CDR3 runs from the conserved cysteine through the conserved F or W. A D gene is named only where the DNA matches it firmly. A clone size is listed for some rows: how often the clone was seen (once, few, many), or a class if it is expanded.

j_gene,d_gene,abundance,v_gene,CDR3aa,CDR3nt
TRBJ2-1,TRBD1,.,TRBV6-6,CASRQQGAGEQFF,TGTGCCAGCAGGCAACAGGGGGCGGGTGAGCAGTTCTTC
TRBJ1-4,.,few,TRBV7-2,CASSLSGLGANEKLFF,TGTGCCAGCAGCTTATCGGGGCTTGGGGCTAATGAAAAACTGTTTTTT
TRBJ2-7,TRBD2,few,TRBV6-5,CASSYRPSGGQYYEQYF,TGTGCCAGCAGTTACCGGCCTAGCGGGGGACAATACTACGAGCAGTACTTC
TRBJ2-1,TRBD1,.,TRBV5-5,CASSPGTGGFYNEQFF,TGTGCCAGCAGCCCCGGGACAGGGGGCTTCTACAATGAGCAGTTCTTC
TRBJ2-2,TRBD2,.,TRBV7-3,CASSRAGDTGELFF,TGTGCCAGCAGCAGAGCGGGAGATACCGGGGAGCTGTTTTTT
TRBJ2-7,TRBD2,few,TRBV29-1,CSVVPSGRSEQYF,TGCAGCGTTGTTCCTAGCGGGAGGTCCGAGCAGTACTTC
TRBJ2-2,TRBD2,many,TRBV6-2/TRBV6-3,CASILTPGLGATGELFF,TGTGCCAGCATTTTAACCCCGGGACTAGGGGCCACCGGGGAGCTGTTTTTT
TRBJ2-7,.,few,TRBV7-9,CASSLMVGEQYF,TGTGCCAGCAGCCTTATGGTGGGGGAGCAGTACTTC
TRBJ2-3,TRBD1,few,TRBV5-8,CASSIDRASTDTQYF,TGTGCCAGCAGCATCGACAGGGCAAGCACAGATACGCAGTATTTT
TRBJ2-5,.,few,TRBV20-1,CSARSRRLQETQYF,TGCAGTGCTAGATCCAGGAGGCTTCAAGAGACCCAGTACTTC
TRBJ2-1,.,few,TRBV9,CASSVRLATSSYNEQFF,TGTGCCAGCAGCGTTCGGCTAGCGACAAGCTCCTACAATGAGCAGTTCTTC
TRBJ2-3,TRBD2,.,TRBV6-1,CASKTPTSGSTDTQYF,TGTGCCAGCAAAACCCCAACTAGCGGGAGCACAGATACGCAGTATTTT
TRBJ2-7,.,.,TRBV2,CASHREIPYEQYF,TGTGCCAGCCACAGGGAAATACCCTACGAGCAGTACTTC
TRBJ2-1,.,.,TRBV24-1,CATSDSPGAGSRNEQFF,TGTGCCACCAGTGATTCGCCCGGGGCGGGGAGCCGGAATGAGCAGTTCTTC
TRBJ2-3,TRBD2,.,TRBV2,CASRLTSGGPGSTDTQYF,TGTGCCAGCAGATTGACTAGCGGGGGCCCGGGGAGCACAGATACGCAGTATTTT
TRBJ2-3,.,many,TRBV5-1,CASSLADSRTDTQYF,TGCGCCAGCAGCTTGGCGGACAGCCGCACAGATACGCAGTATTTT